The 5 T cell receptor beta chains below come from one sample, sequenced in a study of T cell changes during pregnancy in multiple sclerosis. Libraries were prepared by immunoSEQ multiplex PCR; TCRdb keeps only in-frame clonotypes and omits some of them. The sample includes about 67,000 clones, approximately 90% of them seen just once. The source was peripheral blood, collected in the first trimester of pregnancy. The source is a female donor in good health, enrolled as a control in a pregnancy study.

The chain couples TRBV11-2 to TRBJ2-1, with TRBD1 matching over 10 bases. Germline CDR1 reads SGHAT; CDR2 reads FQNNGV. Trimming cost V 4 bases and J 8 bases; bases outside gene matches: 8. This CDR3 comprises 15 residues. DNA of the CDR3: TGTGCCAGCAGCTATCCGGGACAGGGGAAATATGAGCAGTTCTTC. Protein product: CASSYPGQGKYEQFF.

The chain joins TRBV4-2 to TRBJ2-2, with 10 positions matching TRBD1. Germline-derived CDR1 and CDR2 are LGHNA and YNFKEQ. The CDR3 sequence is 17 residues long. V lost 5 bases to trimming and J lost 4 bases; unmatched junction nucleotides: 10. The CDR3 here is CASSAGRQGARTGELFF. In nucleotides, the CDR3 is TGTGCCAGCAGCGCGGGGCGACAGGGGGCACGCACCGGGGAGCTGTTTTTT.

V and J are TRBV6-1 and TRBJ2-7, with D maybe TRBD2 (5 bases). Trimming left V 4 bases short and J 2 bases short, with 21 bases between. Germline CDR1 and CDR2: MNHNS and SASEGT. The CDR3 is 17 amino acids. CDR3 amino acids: CASSVPPVGQEAYEQYF. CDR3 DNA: TGTGCCAGCAGTGTCCCACCAGTTGGGCAGGAGGCCTACGAGCAGTACTTC.

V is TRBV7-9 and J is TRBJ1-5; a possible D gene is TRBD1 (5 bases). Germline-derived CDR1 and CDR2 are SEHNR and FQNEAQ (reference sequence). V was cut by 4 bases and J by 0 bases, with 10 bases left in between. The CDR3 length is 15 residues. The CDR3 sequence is CASSSTVDSNQPQHF. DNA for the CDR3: TGTGCCAGCAGCTCGACAGTGGATAGCAATCAGCCCCAGCATTTT.

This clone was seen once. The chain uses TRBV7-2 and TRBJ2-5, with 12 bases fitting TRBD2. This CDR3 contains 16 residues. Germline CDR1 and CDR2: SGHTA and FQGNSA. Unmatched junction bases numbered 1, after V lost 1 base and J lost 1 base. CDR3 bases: TGTGCCAGCAGCTTAGGGGGACTAGCGGGCCAAGAGACCCAGTACTTC. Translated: CASSLGGLAGQETQYF.